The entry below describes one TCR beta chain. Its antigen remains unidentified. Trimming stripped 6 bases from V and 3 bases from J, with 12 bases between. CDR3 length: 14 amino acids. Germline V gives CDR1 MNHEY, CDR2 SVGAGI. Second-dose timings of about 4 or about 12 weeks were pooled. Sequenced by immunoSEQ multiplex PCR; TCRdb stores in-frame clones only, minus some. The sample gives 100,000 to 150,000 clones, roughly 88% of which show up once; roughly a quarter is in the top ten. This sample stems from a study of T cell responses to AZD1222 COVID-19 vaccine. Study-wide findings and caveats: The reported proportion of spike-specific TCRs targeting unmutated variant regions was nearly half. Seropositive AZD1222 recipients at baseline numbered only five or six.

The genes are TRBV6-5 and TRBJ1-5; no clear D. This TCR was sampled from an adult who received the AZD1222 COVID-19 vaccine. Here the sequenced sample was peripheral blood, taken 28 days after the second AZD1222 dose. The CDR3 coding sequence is TGTGCCAGCAGCCGCGGACGGCTCAATCAGCCCCAGCATTTT. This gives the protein CASSRGRLNQPQHF.